This TCR beta chain derives from a study of cytomegalovirus exposure and HLA in healthy donors. Study-wide context: Early released data comprised around 80 million unique TCRs from HLA-typed donors. Falling in the Caucasian-associated ancestry cluster were roughly 86% of 398 genotyped donors.

Primers for the PCR totalled 60 Vbeta and 13 Jbeta. Measured with immunoSEQ multiplex PCR; TCRdb has only the in-frame clones, and not every one. Among 95,000 to 150,000 clones, roughly 66% were seen once, and the ten largest hold more than 1.5%. Germline V gene lookup returns CDR1 MNHEY and CDR2 SMNVEV (reference sequence). Trimming left V 2 bases short and J 9 bases short, with 14 bases between. This CDR3 region has 14 residues. This clonotype originated in a man between 18 and 35 years old in good health and CMV-seronegative. What was sequenced was PBMCs. The V call is TRBV27, the J call TRBJ2-1; D not certain. CDR3 sequence: CASSLLVSYSEQFF. The CDR3 bases are TGTGCCAGCAGTTTACTAGTCTCATATAGTGAGCAGTTCTTC.